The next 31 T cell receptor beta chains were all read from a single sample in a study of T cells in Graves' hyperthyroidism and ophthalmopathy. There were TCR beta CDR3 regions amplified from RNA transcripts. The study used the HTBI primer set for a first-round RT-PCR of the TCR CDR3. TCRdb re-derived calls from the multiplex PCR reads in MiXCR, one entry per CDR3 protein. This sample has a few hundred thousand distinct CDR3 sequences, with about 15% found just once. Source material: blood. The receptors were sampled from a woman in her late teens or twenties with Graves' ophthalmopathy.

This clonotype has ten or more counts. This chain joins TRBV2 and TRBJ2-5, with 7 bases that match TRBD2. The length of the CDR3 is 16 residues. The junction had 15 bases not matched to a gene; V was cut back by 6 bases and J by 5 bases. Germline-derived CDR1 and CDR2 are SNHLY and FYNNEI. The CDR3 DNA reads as TGTGCCAGCAGAGACACGCCTCGCGGGAGAGGGGAGACCCAGTACTTC. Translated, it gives CASRDTPRGRGETQYF.

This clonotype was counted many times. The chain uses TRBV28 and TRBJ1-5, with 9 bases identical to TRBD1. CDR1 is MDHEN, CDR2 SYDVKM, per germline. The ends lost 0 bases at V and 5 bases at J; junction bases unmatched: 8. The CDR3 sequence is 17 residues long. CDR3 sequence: CASSLWVGTGRHQPQHF. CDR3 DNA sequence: TGTGCCAGCAGTTTATGGGTCGGGACAGGGAGGCATCAGCCCCAGCATTTT.

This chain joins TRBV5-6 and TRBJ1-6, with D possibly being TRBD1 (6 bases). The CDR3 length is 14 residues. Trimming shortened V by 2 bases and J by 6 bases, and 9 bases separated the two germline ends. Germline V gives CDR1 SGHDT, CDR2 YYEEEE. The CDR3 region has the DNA TGTGCCAGCAGCTTCGGGGGGCGTAATTCACCCCTCCACTTT. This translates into CASSFGGRNSPLHF. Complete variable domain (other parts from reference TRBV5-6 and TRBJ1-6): DAGVTQSPTHLIKTRGQQVTLRCSPKSGHDTVSWYQQALGQGPQFIFQYYEEEERQRGNFPDRFSGHQFPNYSSELNVNALLLGDSALYLCASSFGGRNSPLHFGNGTRLTVT.

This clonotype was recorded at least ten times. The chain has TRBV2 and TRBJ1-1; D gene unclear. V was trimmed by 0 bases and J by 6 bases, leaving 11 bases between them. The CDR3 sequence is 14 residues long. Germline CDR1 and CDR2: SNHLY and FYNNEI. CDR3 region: CASSEAGVRAEAFF. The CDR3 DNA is TGTGCCAGCAGTGAAGCCGGGGTAAGGGCTGAAGCTTTCTTT.

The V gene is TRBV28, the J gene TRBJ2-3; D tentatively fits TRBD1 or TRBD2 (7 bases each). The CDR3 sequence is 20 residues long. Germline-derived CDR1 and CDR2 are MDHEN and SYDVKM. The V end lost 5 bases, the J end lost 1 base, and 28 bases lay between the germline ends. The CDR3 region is CASSTDRLYETSWGTDTQYF. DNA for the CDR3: TGTGCCAGCAGTACGGACAGGTTGTATGAGACTAGCTGGGGCACAGATACGCAGTATTTT.

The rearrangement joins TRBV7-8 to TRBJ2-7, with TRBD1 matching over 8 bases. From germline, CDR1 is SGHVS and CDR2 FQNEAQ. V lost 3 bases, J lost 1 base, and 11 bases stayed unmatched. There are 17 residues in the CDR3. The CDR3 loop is CASSLGQGASKSYEQYF. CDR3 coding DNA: TGTGCCAGCAGCTTGGGGCAGGGGGCTTCCAAGTCCTACGAGCAGTACTTC.

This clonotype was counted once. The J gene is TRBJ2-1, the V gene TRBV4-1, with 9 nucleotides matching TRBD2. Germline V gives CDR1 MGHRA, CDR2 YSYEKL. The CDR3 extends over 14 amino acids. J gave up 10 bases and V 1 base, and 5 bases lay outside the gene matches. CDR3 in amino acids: CASSQGGTSSEQFF. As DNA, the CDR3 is TGCGCCAGCAGCCAAGGAGGGACTAGCAGCGAGCAGTTCTTC.

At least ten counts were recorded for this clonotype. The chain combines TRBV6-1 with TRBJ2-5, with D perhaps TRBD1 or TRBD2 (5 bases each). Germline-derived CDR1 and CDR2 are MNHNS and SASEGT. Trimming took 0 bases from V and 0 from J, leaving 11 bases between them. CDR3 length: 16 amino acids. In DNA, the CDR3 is TGTGCCAGCAGTGAAGCGAAAGGGACGAACCAAGAGACCCAGTACTTC. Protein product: CASSEAKGTNQETQYF.

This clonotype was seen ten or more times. The CDR3 loop reads CSASQGASEAFF. In DNA form, the CDR3 reads TGCAGTGCTAGTCAAGGGGCCTCTGAAGCTTTCTTT. The V gene is TRBV20-1, the J gene TRBJ1-1; possibly TRBD1 for D (5 bases). The CDR3 has 12 amino acids. Per the germline V gene, CDR1 is DFQATT and CDR2 is SNEGSKA (reference sequence). Trimming shortened V by 3 bases and J by 6 bases, and 11 bases separated the two germline ends.

This chain's CDR3 is CASSAGQGSTGELFF. CDR3 coding DNA: TGTGCCAGCAGTGCCGGACAGGGGAGCACCGGGGAGCTGTTTTTT. The rearrangement links TRBV6-1 to TRBJ2-2; 9 nucleotides line up with TRBD1. This CDR3 spans 15 amino acids. J gave up 4 bases and V 4 bases, and 4 bases lay outside the gene matches. Germline V gene data show CDR1 as MNHNS and CDR2 as SASEGT.

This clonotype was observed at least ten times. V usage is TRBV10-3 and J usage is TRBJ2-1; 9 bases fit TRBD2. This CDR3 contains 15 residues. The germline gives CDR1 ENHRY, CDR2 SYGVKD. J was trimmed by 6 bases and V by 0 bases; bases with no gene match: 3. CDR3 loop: CAISESSGRSNEQFF. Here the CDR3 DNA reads TGTGCCATCAGTGAGTCGAGCGGGAGGAGCAATGAGCAGTTCTTC.

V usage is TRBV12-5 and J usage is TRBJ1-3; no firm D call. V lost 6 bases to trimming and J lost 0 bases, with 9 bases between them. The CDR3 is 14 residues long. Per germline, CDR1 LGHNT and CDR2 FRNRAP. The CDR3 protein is CASGTKHSGNTIYF. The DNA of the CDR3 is TGTGCTAGTGGGACGAAGCACTCTGGAAACACCATATATTTT. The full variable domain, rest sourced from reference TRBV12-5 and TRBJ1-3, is DARVTQTPRHKVTEMGQEVTMRCQPILGHNTVFWYRQTMMQGLELLAYFRNRAPLDDSGMPKDRFSAEMPDATLATLKIQPSEPRDSAVYFCASGTKHSGNTIYFGEGSWLTVV.

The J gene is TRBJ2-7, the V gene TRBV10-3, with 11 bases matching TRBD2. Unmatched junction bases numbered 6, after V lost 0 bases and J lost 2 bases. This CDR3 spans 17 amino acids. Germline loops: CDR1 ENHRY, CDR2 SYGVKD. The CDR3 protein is CAISESGTSGVAYEQYF. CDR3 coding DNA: TGTGCCATCAGTGAGTCGGGGACTAGCGGAGTGGCCTACGAGCAGTACTTC.

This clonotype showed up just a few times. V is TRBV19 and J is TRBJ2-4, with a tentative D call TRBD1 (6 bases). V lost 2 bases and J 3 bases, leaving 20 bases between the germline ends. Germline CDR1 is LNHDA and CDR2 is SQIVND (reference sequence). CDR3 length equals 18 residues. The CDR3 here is CASSITSEEIGGKNIQYF. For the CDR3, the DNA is TGTGCCAGTAGTATAACCTCGGAGGAGATAGGGGGCAAAAACATTCAGTACTTC.

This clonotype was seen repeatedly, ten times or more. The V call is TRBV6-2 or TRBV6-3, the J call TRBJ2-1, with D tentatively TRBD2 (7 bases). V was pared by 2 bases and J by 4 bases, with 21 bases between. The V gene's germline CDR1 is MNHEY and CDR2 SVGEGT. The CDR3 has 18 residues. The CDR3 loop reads CASSYGQSGEGVYNEQFF. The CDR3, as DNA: TGTGCCAGCAGTTACGGACAGTCCGGGGAGGGGGTTTACAATGAGCAGTTCTTC.

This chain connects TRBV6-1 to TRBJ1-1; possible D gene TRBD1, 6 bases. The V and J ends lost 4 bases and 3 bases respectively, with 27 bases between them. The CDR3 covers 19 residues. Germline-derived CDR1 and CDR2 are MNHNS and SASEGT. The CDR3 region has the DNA TGTGCCAGCAGTGTCAGAGGGGGTTTTACGTTTTTCGTGTACACTGAAGCTTTCTTT. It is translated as CASSVRGGFTFFVYTEAFF.

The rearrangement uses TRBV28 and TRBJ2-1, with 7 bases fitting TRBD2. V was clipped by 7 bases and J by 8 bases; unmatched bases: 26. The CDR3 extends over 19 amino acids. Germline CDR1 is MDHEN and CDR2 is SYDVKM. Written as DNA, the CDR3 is TGTGCCAGCACACCGGGATACAGAATATCCGGGACTATTGCCTATGAGCAGTTCTTC. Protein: CASTPGYRISGTIAYEQFF.

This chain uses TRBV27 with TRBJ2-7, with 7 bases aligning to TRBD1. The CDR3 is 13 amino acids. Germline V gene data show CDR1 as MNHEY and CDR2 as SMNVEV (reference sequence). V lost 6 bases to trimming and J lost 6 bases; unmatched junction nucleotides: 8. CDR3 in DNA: TGTGCCAGCAGCCCCTCCACAGGGGCCGAGCAGTACTTC. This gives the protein CASSPSTGAEQYF.

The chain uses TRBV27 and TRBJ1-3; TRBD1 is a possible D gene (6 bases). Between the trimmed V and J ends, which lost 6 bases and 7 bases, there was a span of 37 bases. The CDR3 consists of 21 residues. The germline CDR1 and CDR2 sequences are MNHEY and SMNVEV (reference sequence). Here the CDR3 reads CASSPTGNFARGSSRRNTIYF. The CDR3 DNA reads TGTGCCAGCAGCCCGACAGGAAATTTCGCCAGGGGCTCTTCCCGCCGTAACACCATATATTTT.

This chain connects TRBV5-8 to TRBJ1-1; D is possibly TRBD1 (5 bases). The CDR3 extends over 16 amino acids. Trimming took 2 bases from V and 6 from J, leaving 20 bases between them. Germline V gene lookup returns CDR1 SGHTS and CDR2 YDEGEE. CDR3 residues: CASSFFDGGLMAEAFF. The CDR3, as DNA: TGTGCCAGCAGCTTTTTTGACGGGGGACTGATGGCTGAAGCTTTCTTT.

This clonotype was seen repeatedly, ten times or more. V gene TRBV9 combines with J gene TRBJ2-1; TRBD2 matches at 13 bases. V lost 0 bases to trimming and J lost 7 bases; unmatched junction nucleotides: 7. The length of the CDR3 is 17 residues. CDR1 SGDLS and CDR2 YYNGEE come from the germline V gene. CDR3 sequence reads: CASSVAQGLAGLNEQFF. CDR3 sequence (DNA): TGTGCCAGCAGCGTAGCACAGGGACTAGCGGGACTAAATGAGCAGTTCTTC.

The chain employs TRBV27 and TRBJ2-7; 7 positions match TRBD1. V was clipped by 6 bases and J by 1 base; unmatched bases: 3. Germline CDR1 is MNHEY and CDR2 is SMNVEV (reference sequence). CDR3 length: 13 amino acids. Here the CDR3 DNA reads TGTGCCAGCAGCACAGGGGAATCCTACGAGCAGTACTTC. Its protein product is CASSTGESYEQYF.

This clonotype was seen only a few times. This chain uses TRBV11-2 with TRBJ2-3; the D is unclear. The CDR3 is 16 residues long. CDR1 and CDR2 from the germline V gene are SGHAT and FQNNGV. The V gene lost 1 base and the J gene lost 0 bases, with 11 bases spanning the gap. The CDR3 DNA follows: TGTGCCAGCAGCTTAGCCGCCGCTACTAGCACAGATACGCAGTATTTT. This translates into CASSLAAATSTDTQYF.

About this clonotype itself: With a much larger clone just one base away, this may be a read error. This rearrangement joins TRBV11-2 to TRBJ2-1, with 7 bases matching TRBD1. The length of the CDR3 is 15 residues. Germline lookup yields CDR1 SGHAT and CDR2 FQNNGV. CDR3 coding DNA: TGTGCCAGCAGACCGGACAGGCCGCCCTACAATGAGCAGCTCTTC. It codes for CASRPDRPPYNEQLF.

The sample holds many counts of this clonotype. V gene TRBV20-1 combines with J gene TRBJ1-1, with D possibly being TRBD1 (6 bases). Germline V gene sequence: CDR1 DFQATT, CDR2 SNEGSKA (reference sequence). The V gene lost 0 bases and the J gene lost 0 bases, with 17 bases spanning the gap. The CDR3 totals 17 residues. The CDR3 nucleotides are TGCAGTGCTAGAGATACAGGGTTTCGGACTATGAACACTGAAGCTTTCTTT. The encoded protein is CSARDTGFRTMNTEAFF.

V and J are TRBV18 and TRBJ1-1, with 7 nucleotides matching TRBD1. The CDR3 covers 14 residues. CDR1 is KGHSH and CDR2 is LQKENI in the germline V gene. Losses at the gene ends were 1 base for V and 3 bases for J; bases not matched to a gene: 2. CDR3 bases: TGTGCCAGCTCACCACGGGACAGTTACACTGAAGCTTTCTTT. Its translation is CASSPRDSYTEAFF.

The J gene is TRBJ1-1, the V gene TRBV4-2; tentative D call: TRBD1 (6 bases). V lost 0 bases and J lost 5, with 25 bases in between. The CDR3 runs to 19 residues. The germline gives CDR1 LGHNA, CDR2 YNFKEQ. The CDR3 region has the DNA TGTGCCAGCAGCCAAGATCGCAATGGGGGCGACGGGACCTTTACTGAAGCTTTCTTT. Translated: CASSQDRNGGDGTFTEAFF.

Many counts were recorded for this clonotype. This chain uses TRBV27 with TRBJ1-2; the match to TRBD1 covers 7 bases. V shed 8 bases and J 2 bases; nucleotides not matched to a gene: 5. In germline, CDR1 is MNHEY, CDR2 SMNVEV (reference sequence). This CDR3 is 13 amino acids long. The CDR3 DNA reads TGTGCCAGCTGTCCGACAGGGAACTATGGCTACACCTTC. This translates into CASCPTGNYGYTF.

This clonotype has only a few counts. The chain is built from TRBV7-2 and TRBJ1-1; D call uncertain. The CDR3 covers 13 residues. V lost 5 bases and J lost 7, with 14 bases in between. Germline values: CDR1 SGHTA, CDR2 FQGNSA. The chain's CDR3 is CASSLMVGNEAFF. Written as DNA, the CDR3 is TGTGCCAGCAGCCTAATGGTGGGGAATGAAGCTTTCTTT.

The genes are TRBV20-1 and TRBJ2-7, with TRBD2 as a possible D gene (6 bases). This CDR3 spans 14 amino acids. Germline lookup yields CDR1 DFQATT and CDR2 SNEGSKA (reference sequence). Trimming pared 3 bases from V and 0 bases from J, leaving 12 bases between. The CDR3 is CSAREQTSSYEQYF. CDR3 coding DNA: TGCAGTGCTAGGGAACAGACTAGCTCCTACGAGCAGTACTTC.

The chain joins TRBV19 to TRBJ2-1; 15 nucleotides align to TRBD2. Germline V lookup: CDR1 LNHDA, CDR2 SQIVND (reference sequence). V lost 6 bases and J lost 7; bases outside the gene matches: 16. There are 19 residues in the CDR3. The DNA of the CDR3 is TGTGCCAGTAGGCCGACAGGGACGGGACTAGCGGGAGGTCCGAATGAGCAGTTCTTC. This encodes CASRPTGTGLAGGPNEQFF.